The subject of this entry is one TCR beta chain. Antigen unknown. The sample is drawn from a study of T cells expressing NK-cell markers. Study findings and constraints: Similarly, these clonotypes led the CD3+CD56-NKG2C+ fraction as well in a handful of donors.

The germline gives CDR1 DFQATT, CDR2 SNEGSKA (reference sequence). The CDR3 spans 15 residues. From the 5' RACE reads, TCRdb lists one entry per CDR3 protein and no DNA. Listed are about 460,000 distinct CDR3 sequences; 1.4% falls within the top ten. The sequence was obtained from a woman aged 50 to 65 in good health. V usage is TRBV20-1 and J usage is TRBJ2-3; TCRdb gives TRBD2 as the D gene, but with no DNA this cannot be confirmed. Sequencing was carried out using blood T cells: a sorted CD56 or NKG2C T cell subset, CD4+ or CD8+ T cells, or bulk PBMC T cells (not recorded which). This CDR3 reads CSASHAGTSAQTQYF.